This TCR beta chain was sequenced during a study of cytomegalovirus exposure and HLA in healthy donors. Data came from immunoSEQ multiplex PCR; TCRdb stores just in-frame clones and leaves some out. The sample has over 200,000 clones, roughly 84% seen once. From germline, CDR1 is SGDLS and CDR2 YYNGEE. V lost 0 bases to trimming and J lost 6 bases; unmatched junction nucleotides: 19. The CDR3 loop spans 19 amino acids. The chain uses TRBV9 and TRBJ2-7, with 9 bases identical to TRBD2. Source material: PBMCs. This clonotype was sampled from a woman in her 30s in good health and CMV-seropositive. The CDR3 region is CASSVAGEVAGAPPSEQYF. As DNA, the CDR3 is TGTGCCAGCAGCGTAGCGGGCGAGGTAGCGGGGGCCCCTCCCTCCGAGCAGTACTTC.